This T cell receptor (beta chain) is from a study of cytomegalovirus exposure and HLA in healthy donors. About the research overall: Among the roughly 400 genotyped donors, approximately 80% were placed in the Caucasian-associated ancestry cluster.

Details on this clone: Its matching antigen is unknown.

General study results and limits: Earlier analysis yielded a pattern in which most TCR beta V segments were productive about 90% or about 30% of the time. Associated with cytomegalovirus, according to the listing, were approximately 160 TCR beta chains.

PCR used 60 Vbeta primers and 13 Jbeta primers. Clones were read by immunoSEQ multiplex PCR, and TCRdb kept only the in-frame ones, dropping some. The sample yields around 200,000 clones, of which the top ten take up 0.65% to 0.9%. Trimming took 8 bases from V and 2 from J; bases not matched to a gene: 8. Germline V CDR1 and CDR2: KGHSH, LQKENI. The length of the CDR3 is 16 residues. The TCR was taken from a woman aged 18 to 35 in good health and CMV-seropositive. The chain links TRBV18 to TRBJ2-1; TRBD2 agrees at 11 bases. The sample was PBMCs. For the CDR3, the DNA is TGTGCCAGCCGAAGTAGCGGGGGGGCACCCTACAATGAGCAGTTCTTC. This translates into CASRSSGGAPYNEQFF.